The 22 T cell receptor beta chains presented below share a single source sample, sequenced in a study of chemoradiotherapy in HPV16-positive cancers (dated by TCRdb to 2022 to 2024). The library was produced with the immunoSEQ multiplex PCR assay. In its TCRdb copy, this immuneACCESS table keeps in-frame sequences only and misses some clones. Where compared with another copy, unresolved V genes explain less than half of these, and the others have no known cause. Recorded for this sample are 14,000 or so clones; over 85% of them occurred a single time. The ten largest clones take up 3.5% to 4.5% of the sample. Sequencing was performed on tumor tissue, taken from a patient who underwent chemoradiotherapy. All receptors come from a human donor with HPV-associated anogenital cancer.

This clone was found once. The chain links TRBV9 to TRBJ1-3; no reliable D call. Germline CDR1 reads SGDLS; CDR2 reads YYNGEE. V lost 0 bases and J lost 0, with 4 bases in between. CDR3 length equals 14 residues. CDR3 sequence (DNA): TGTGCCAGCAGCGTAGATGTCTCTGGAAACACCATATATTTT. This encodes CASSVDVSGNTIYF.

This clone has just a few counts. At one of its ends the junction is not consistent with the germline gene, which may arise from a read error. The CDR3 nucleotides read TGTGCCAGCAGCCAAGGGGACACCGAGCTCTTT. Protein sequence: CASSQGDTELF. The chain uses TRBV14 and TRBJ1-1, with D possibly being TRBD1 (6 bases). CDR1 is SGHDN, CDR2 FVKESK, per germline. The CDR3 is 11 residues long. Using reference TRBV14 and TRBJ1-1 for the parts outside the CDR3, the full variable domain is EAGVTQFPSHSVIEKGQTVTLRCDPISGHDNLYWYRRVMGKEIKFLLHFVKESKQDESGMPNNRFLAERTGGTYSTLKVQPAELEDSGVYFCASSQGDTELFGQGTRLTVV.

The chain employs TRBV7-8 and TRBJ1-1; TRBD1 agrees at 7 bases. The V and J ends lost 2 bases and 6 bases, in that order; junction bases with no gene match: 9. Germline-derived CDR1 and CDR2 are SGHVS and FQNEAQ. There are 15 residues in the CDR3. CDR3 in amino acids: CASSLKGGILPEAFF. The CDR3 nucleotides read TGTGCCAGCAGCTTAAAAGGGGGCATTCTTCCTGAAGCTTTCTTT. Full variable domain (outside the CDR3, taken from reference TRBV7-8 and TRBJ1-1): GAGVSQSPRYKVAKRGQDVALRCDPISGHVSLFWYQQALGQGPEFLTYFQNEAQLDKSGLPSDRFFAERPEGSVSTLKIQRTQQEDSAVYLCASSLKGGILPEAFFGQGTRLTVV.

V and J are TRBV30 and TRBJ1-3; D ambiguous. In germline, CDR1 is GTSNPN, CDR2 SVGIG (reference sequence). Between the trimmed V and J ends, which lost 2 bases and 0 bases, there was a span of 8 bases. The CDR3 runs 14 residues. The CDR3 region is CAWSRAHSGNTIYF. The CDR3 coding sequence is TGTGCCTGGAGTCGGGCGCACTCTGGAAACACCATATATTTT. The whole variable domain, filled in from reference TRBV30 and TRBJ1-3, reads SQTIHQWPATLVQPVGSPLSLECTVEGTSNPNLYWYRQAAGRGLQLLFYSVGIGQISSEVPQNLSASRPQDRQFILSSKKLLLSDSGFYLCAWSRAHSGNTIYFGEGSWLTVV.

This rearrangement joins TRBV11-2 to TRBJ2-5, with no clear D. In germline, CDR1 is SGHAT, CDR2 FQNNGV. The CDR3 runs to 12 residues. Trimming left V 1 base short and J 5 bases short, with 5 bases between. The CDR3: CASSLAPETQYF. The CDR3 nucleotides read TGTGCCAGCAGCTTAGCCCCCGAGACCCAGTACTTC.

This chain links TRBV2 with TRBJ2-1, with D possibly matching TRBD2 (6 bases). CDR3 length equals 14 residues. Germline CDR1 reads SNHLY; CDR2 reads FYNNEI. V was shortened by 3 bases and J by 6 bases, with 12 bases between the two germline ends. The CDR3 loop is CASSDVGRGNEQFF. DNA for the CDR3: TGTGCCAGCAGTGATGTCGGGAGAGGCAATGAGCAGTTCTTC.

The CDR3 region is CASSGPDRDNEQFF. CDR3 in DNA: TGTGCCAGCAGTGGACCGGACAGGGACAATGAGCAGTTCTTC. The chain is built from TRBV25-1 and TRBJ2-1; 8 bases match TRBD1. J was trimmed by 5 bases and V by 4 bases; bases with no gene match: 4. CDR1 is MGHDK, CDR2 SYGVNS, per germline. There are 14 residues in the CDR3.

The chain links TRBV20-1 to TRBJ2-7; D unclear. Trimming pared 6 bases from V and 7 bases from J, leaving 13 bases between. CDR1 is DFQATT, CDR2 SNEGSKA, per germline (reference sequence). The CDR3 length is 11 residues. The DNA of the CDR3 is TGCAGTGCCCAAGTCTGGCCTGAGCAGTACTTC. Translated, it gives CSAQVWPEQYF.

The chain recombines TRBV7-9 with TRBJ1-3, with D possibly matching TRBD1 (5 bases). The germline gives CDR1 SEHNR, CDR2 FQNEAQ (reference sequence). This CDR3 contains 14 residues. Trimming shortened V by 5 bases and J by 0 bases, and 8 bases separated the two germline ends. CDR3: CASSQDSSGNTIYF. In nucleotides, the CDR3 is TGTGCCAGCAGCCAAGACAGCTCTGGAAACACCATATATTTT.

V is TRBV19 and J is TRBJ2-7; 9 nucleotides align to TRBD2. The CDR3 runs to 16 residues. Looked up from germline, CDR1 is LNHDA and CDR2 is SQIVND (reference sequence). With 5 bases clipped from V and 4 bases from J, the junction kept 12 bases outside the gene matches. CDR3 region: CASSQPDAGGPYEQYF. The CDR3 DNA follows: TGTGCCAGTAGTCAACCTGACGCGGGAGGGCCATACGAGCAGTACTTC.

The genes are TRBV6-5 and TRBJ1-6; possible D gene TRBD1, 6 bases. Germline lookup yields CDR1 MNHEY and CDR2 SVGAGI. V lost 4 bases and J 9 bases, leaving 13 bases between the germline ends. This CDR3 has 14 residues. The CDR3 spells CASSFGQHRSPLHF. In DNA form, the CDR3 reads TGTGCCAGCAGTTTTGGACAGCACCGTTCACCCCTCCACTTT.

This chain links TRBV6-5 with TRBJ1-5; D is undetermined. Germline CDR1 and CDR2: MNHEY and SVGAGI. The CDR3 consists of 13 residues. Trimming left V 2 bases short and J 4 bases short, with 6 bases between. As DNA, the CDR3 is TGTGCCAGCAGTTACGGTAGTAATCAGCCCCAGCATTTT. Amino acid sequence: CASSYGSNQPQHF.

The chain links TRBV19 to TRBJ1-5; D might be TRBD1 (5 bases). V was clipped by 9 bases and J by 6 bases, with 24 bases between them. Per germline, CDR1 LNHDA and CDR2 SQIVND (reference sequence). The length of the CDR3 is 16 residues. In DNA, the CDR3 is TGTGCCAGCCACTCCTGGGGCGCAGGATTGGTTCAGCCCCAGCATTTT. Translated: CASHSWGAGLVQPQHF.

The chain is built from TRBV19 and TRBJ1-4; D gene ambiguous. Germline V gene sequence: CDR1 LNHDA, CDR2 SQIVND (reference sequence). CDR3 size: 14 residues. V was pared by 5 bases and J by 5 bases, with 12 bases between. CDR3 sequence (DNA): TGTGCCAGTAGTGACACGGCAAGCAATGAAAAACTGTTTTTT. Translated: CASSDTASNEKLFF. Filled out from reference TRBV19 and TRBJ1-4, the complete variable domain reads DGGITQSPKYLFRKEGQNVTLSCEQNLNHDAMYWYRQDPGQGLRLIYYSQIVNDFQKGDIAEGYSVSREKKESFPLTVTSAQKNPTAFYLCASSDTASNEKLFFGSGTQLSVL.

This clone occurred a few times. The chain couples TRBV15 to TRBJ1-1, with D tentatively TRBD1 (5 bases). The CDR3 consists of 15 residues. CDR1 LNHNV and CDR2 YYDKDF come from the germline V gene (reference sequence). V was pared by 2 bases and J by 2 bases, with 12 bases between. As DNA, the CDR3 is TGTGCCACCAGCAGACTGGACACGGGAAACACTGAAGCTTTCTTT. It encodes CATSRLDTGNTEAFF.

The chain couples TRBV30 to TRBJ2-7; no clear D gene. The V gene lost 3 bases and the J gene lost 0 bases, with 12 bases spanning the gap. The length of the CDR3 is 14 residues. Germline-derived CDR1 and CDR2 are GTSNPN and SVGIG (reference sequence). The CDR3 protein is CAWRRDTSSYEQYF. The CDR3 DNA is TGTGCCTGGAGAAGAGACACGAGCTCCTACGAGCAGTACTTC.

This chain connects TRBV28 to TRBJ1-5, with D possibly being TRBD1 (5 bases). The germline CDR1 and CDR2 sequences are MDHEN and SYDVKM. V was trimmed by 8 bases and J by 4 bases, leaving 18 bases between them. The CDR3 loop spans 15 amino acids. The CDR3 loop is CASRSPQGGNQPQHF. CDR3 in DNA: TGTGCCAGCCGTAGTCCCCAGGGTGGAAATCAGCCCCAGCATTTT.

The CDR3 region is CASNPPGDNEQFF. In DNA form, the CDR3 reads TGTGCCAGCAACCCGCCCGGGGACAATGAGCAGTTCTTC. The chain carries TRBV11-3 and TRBJ2-1; a possible D gene is TRBD2 (5 bases). The V end was cut by 7 bases, the J end by 5 bases, with 12 bases between. The CDR3 sequence is 13 residues long. Per germline, CDR1 SGHNT and CDR2 YENEEA.

This chain uses TRBV30 with TRBJ2-3; maybe TRBD2 (5 bases). The V and J ends lost 3 bases and 7 bases respectively, with 14 bases between them. The CDR3 extends over 13 amino acids. Germline CDR1 is GTSNPN and CDR2 is SVGIG (reference sequence). In DNA form, the CDR3 reads TGTGCCTGGAGCCAGGACTTTGGATATACGCAGTATTTT. Amino acids: CAWSQDFGYTQYF.

This clone was seen a few times. The V and J genes are TRBV6-5 and TRBJ2-7; D is perhaps TRBD2 (6 bases). The V gene's germline CDR1 is MNHEY and CDR2 SVGAGI. V lost 2 bases, J lost 1 base, and 9 bases lay in between. The CDR3 is 14 residues long. As DNA, the CDR3 is TGTGCCAGCAGTTACCGACGGGGGTCCTACGAGCAGTACTTC. This sequence encodes CASSYRRGSYEQYF.

The chain has TRBV23-1 and TRBJ1-2; perhaps TRBD1 as D (5 bases). TRBV23-1 is flagged as an ORF with uncertain function. V dropped 8 bases and J dropped 11 bases, with 21 bases sitting between them. The CDR3 is made up of 13 amino acids. The chain's CDR3 is CASGLPGPKGYTF. The CDR3 DNA reads TGCGCCAGCGGGCTCCCGGGACCCAAAGGGTACACCTTC.

V usage is TRBV11-2 and J usage is TRBJ2-7, with D unresolved. The ends were cut back, 1 base at V and 0 bases at J, with 10 bases in the middle. The CDR3 covers 15 residues. CDR1 and CDR2 from the germline V gene are SGHAT and FQNNGV. CDR3 DNA: TGTGCCAGCAGCTTAGGGGTGAGGAGCTCCTACGAGCAGTACTTC. It is translated as CASSLGVRSSYEQYF.